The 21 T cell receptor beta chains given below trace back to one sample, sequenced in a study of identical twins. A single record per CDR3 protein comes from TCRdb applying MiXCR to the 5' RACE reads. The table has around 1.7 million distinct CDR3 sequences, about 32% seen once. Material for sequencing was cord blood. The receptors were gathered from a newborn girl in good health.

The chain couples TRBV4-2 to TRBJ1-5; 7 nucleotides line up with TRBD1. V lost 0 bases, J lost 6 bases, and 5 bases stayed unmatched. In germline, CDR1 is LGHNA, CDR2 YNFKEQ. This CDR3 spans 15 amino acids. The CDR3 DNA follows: TGTGCCAGCAGCCAAGATGACAGGGAGGGTCAGCCCCAGCATTTT. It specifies CASSQDDREGQPQHF.

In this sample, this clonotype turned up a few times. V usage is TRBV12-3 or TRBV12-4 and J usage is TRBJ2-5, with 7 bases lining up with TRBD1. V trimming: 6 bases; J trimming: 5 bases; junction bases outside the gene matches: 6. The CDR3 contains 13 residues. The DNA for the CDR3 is TGTGCCAGCAGATTCCAGGGGGTGGAGACCCAGTACTTC. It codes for CASRFQGVETQYF.

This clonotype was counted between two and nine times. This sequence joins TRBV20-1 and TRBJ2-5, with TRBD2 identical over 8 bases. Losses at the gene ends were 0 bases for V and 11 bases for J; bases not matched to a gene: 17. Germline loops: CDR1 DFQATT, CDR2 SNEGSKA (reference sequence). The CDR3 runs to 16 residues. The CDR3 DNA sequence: TGCAGTGCTAGAGATTTGGGACGGGGGGGTCCTGATGAGCAGTACTTC. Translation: CSARDLGRGGPDEQYF.

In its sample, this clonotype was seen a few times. Here the CDR3 reads CASSPVGGTSGNREQYF. CDR3 coding DNA: TGTGCCAGCAGCCCAGTTGGCGGGACTAGCGGGAATAGGGAGCAGTACTTC. J is TRBJ2-5 and V is TRBV7-2, with 13 nucleotides matching TRBD2. The CDR3 contains 17 residues. V gave up 5 bases and J gave up 11 bases; unmatched junction bases: 17. Germline V gene sequence: CDR1 SGHTA, CDR2 FQGNSA.

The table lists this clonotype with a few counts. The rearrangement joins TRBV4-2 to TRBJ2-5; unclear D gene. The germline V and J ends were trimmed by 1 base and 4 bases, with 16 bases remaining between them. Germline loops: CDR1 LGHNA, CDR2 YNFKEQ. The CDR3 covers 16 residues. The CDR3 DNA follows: TGTGCCAGCAGCCAAGTGGCGGCCCCCTACGGAGAGACCCAGTACTTC. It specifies CASSQVAAPYGETQYF.

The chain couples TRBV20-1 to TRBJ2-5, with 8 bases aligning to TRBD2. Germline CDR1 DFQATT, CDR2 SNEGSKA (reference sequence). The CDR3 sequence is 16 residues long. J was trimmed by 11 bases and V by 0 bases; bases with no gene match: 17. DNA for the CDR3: TGCAGTGCTAGAGACCTTAGCGGGAACTCCTACAATGAGCAGTACTTC. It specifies CSARDLSGNSYNEQYF.

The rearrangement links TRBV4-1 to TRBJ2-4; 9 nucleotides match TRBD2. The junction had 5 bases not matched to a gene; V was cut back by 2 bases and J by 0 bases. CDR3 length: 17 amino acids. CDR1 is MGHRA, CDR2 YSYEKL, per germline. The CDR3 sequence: CASSQPTSGVAKNIQYF. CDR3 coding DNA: TGCGCCAGCAGCCAACCGACTAGCGGAGTAGCCAAAAACATTCAGTACTTC.

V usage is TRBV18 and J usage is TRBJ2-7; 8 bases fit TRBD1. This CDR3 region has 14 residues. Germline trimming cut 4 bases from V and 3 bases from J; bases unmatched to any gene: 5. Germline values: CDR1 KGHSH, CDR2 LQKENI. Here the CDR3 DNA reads TGTGCCAGCTCACGGACAGGGACCGACTACGAGCAGTACTTC. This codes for CASSRTGTDYEQYF.

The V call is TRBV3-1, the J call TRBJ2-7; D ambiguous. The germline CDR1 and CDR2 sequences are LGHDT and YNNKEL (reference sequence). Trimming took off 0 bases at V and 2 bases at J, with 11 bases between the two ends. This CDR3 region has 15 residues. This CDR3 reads CASSQDWSDTYEQYF. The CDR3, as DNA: TGTGCCAGCAGCCAAGATTGGAGCGATACCTACGAGCAGTACTTC.

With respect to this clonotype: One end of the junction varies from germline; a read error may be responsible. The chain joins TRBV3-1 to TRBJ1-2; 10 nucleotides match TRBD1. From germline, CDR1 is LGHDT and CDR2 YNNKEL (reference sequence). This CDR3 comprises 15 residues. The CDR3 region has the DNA TGTGTCAGCAGCCAAGTTGGACAGGGGGAAGGAGGCTACACCTTC. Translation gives CVSSQVGQGEGGYTF. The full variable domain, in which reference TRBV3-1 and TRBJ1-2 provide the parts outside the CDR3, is DTAVSQTPKYLVTQMGNDKSIKCEQNLGHDTMYWYKQDSKKFLKIMFSYNNKELIINETVPNRFSPKSPDKAHLNLHINSLELGDSAVYFCVSSQVGQGEGGYTFGSGTRLTVV.

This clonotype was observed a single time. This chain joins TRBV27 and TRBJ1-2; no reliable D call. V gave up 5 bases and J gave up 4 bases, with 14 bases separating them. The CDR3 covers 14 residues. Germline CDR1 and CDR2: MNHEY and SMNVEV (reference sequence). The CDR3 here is CASSRAPRPYGYTF. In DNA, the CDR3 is TGTGCCAGCAGTCGGGCTCCCCGTCCCTATGGCTACACCTTC.

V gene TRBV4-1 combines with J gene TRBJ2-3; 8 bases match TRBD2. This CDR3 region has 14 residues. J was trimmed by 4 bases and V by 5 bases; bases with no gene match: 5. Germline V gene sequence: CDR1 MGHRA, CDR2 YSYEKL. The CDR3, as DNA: TGCGCCAGCAGCTCACTAGCGGTGGCAGATACGCAGTATTTT. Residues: CASSSLAVADTQYF.

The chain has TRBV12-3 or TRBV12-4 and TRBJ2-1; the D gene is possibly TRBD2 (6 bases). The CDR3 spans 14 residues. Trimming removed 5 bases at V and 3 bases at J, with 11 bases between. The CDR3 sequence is CASSTTGGYNEQFF. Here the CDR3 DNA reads TGTGCCAGCAGTACTACCGGGGGCTACAATGAGCAGTTCTTC.

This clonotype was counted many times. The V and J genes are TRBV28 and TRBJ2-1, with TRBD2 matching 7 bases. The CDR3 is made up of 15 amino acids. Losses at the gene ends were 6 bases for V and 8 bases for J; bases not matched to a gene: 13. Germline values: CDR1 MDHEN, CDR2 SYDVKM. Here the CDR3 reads CASRGLVGLGDEQFF. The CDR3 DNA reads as TGTGCCAGCAGAGGACTAGTAGGCCTAGGGGATGAGCAGTTCTTC.

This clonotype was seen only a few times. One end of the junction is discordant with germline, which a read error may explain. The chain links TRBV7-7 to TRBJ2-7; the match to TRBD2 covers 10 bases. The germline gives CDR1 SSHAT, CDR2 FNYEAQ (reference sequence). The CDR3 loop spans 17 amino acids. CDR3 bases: TGTGCTAGCAGCTTAGGTTGGGACCCTAGCGGGAGTTACGAGCAGTACTTC. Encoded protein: CASSLGWDPSGSYEQYF.

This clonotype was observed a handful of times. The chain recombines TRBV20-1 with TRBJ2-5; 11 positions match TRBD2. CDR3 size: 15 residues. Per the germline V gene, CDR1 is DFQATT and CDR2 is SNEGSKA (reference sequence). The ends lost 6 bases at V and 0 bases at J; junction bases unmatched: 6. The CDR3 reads CSALRLAGHQETQYF. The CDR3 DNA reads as TGCAGTGCCTTAAGACTAGCGGGGCACCAAGAGACCCAGTACTTC.

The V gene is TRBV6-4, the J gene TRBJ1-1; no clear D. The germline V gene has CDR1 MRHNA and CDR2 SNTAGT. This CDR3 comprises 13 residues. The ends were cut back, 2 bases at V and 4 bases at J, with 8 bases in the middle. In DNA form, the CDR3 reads TGTGCCAGCAGTGACGGTAGGGCCACTGAAGCTTTCTTT. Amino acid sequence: CASSDGRATEAFF.

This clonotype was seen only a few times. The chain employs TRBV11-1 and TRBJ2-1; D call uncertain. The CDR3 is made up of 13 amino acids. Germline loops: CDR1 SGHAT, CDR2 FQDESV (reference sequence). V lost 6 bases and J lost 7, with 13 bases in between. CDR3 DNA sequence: TGTGCCAGCAGGGTATCTAGTATGAATGAGCAGTTCTTC. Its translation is CASRVSSMNEQFF.

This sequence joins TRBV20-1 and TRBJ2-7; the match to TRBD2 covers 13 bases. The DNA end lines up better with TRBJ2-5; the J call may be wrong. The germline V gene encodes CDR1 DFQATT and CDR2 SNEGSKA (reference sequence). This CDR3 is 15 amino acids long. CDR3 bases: TGCAGTGAAAAGAGGACTAGCGGGAGTTCGGAGACCCAGTACTTC. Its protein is CSEKRTSGSSETQYF.

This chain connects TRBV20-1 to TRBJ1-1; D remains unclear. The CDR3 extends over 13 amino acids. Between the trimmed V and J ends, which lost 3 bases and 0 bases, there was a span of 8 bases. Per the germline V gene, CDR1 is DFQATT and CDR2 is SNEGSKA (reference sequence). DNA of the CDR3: TGCAGTGCTAGGGGAACTCTGAACACTGAAGCTTTCTTT. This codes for CSARGTLNTEAFF.

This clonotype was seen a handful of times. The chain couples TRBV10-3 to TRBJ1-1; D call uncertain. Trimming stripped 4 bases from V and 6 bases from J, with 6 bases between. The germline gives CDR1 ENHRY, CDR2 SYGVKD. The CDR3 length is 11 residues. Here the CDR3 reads CAISGTAEAFF. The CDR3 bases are TGTGCCATCAGTGGGACGGCTGAAGCTTTCTTT.